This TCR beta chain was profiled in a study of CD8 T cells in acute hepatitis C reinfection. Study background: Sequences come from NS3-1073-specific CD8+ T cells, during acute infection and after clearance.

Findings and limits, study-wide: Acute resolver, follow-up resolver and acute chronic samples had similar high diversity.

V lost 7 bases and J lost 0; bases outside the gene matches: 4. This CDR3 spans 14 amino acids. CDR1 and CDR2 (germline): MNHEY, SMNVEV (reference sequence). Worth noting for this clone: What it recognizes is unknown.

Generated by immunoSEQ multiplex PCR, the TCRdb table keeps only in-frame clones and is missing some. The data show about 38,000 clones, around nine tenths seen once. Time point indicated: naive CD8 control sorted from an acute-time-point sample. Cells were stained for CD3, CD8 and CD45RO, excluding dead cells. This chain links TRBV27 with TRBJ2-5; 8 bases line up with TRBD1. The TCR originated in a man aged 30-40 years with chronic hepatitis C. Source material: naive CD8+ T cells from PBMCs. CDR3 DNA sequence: TGTGCCAGCAAGGGGACAGGAGACCAAGAGACCCAGTACTTC. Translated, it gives CASKGTGDQETQYF.